This TCR beta chain derives from a study of cytomegalovirus exposure and HLA in healthy donors. V lost 5 bases to trimming and J lost 0 bases, with 20 bases between them. The CDR3 sequence is 17 residues long. The germline V gene encodes CDR1 SGHAT and CDR2 FQNNGV. With 60 Vbeta and 13 Jbeta primers, the PCR was carried out. The table came from immunoSEQ multiplex PCR; TCRdb's copy has only in-frame clones and leaves some out. The data contain approximately 150,000 clones, roughly four fifths of them seen just once; the ten biggest clones take up over 2.5%. This clone was counted a single time. Antigen unknown. General study results and limits: Accurate HLA-A and HLA-B prediction from TCR beta sequences was reported for most subjects. Analysis performed later found roughly 17,000 TCR beta sequences associated with HLA alleles at 0.05 false discovery rate.

Sequenced sample: PBMCs. The TCR was taken from a male donor in good health and CMV-seronegative. This chain connects TRBV11-2 to TRBJ2-7, with D perhaps TRBD2 (6 bases). In DNA, the CDR3 is TGTGCCAGCAGCGACCCTAACGGGGGACCGAGCTCCTACGAGCAGTACTTC. It specifies CASSDPNGGPSSYEQYF. The variable domain in full, completed from reference TRBV11-2 and TRBJ2-7, reads EAGVAQSPRYKIIEKRQSVAFWCNPISGHATLYWYQQILGQGPKLLIQFQNNGVVDDSQLPKDRFSAERLKGVDSTLKIQPAKLEDSAVYLCASSDPNGGPSSYEQYFGPGTRLTVT.